The present T cell receptor beta chain was sequenced within a study of CD8 T cells in Susac syndrome. RNA totalling about 0.5 to 1 ug underwent reverse transcription with random hexamers. MiXCR, run by TCRdb on the immunoSEQ multiplex PCR reads, gives a single entry per CDR3 protein. Of 150,000 to 190,000 distinct CDR3 sequences in the sample, approximately 94% were seen once. Per germline, CDR1 SGHNT and CDR2 YENEEA. The V segment lost 0 bases and the J segment 3 bases; nucleotides outside the gene matches: 5. The CDR3 runs to 17 residues. The sequence came from a human donor with multiple sclerosis. The chain carries TRBV11-3 and TRBJ1-6; 7 bases are a match to TRBD1. The sample was CD8+ T cells from PBMCs. The CDR3 here is CASSLDNRDSYNSPLHF. The CDR3 DNA is TGTGCCAGCAGCTTAGATAACAGGGACAGCTATAATTCACCCCTCCACTTT.